Below are 28 T cell receptor beta chains sequenced from a single sample in a study of T cell responses to AZD1222 COVID-19 vaccine. The assay was immunoSEQ multiplex PCR, and TCRdb's table has in-frame clones only and misses some. The sample has roughly 100,000 clones, around 87% seen once. Sequencing used peripheral blood, obtained on day 0 of AZD1222 vaccination. The receptors here all came from an adult in good health.

The chain is built from TRBV5-1 and TRBJ2-1, with 12 bases lining up with TRBD2. Unmatched junction bases numbered 8, after V lost 4 bases and J lost 6 bases. Germline V gene sequence: CDR1 SGHRS, CDR2 YFSETQ. This CDR3 contains 16 residues. The CDR3 DNA follows: TGCGCCAGCAGCCTAGAACCTAGCGGGAGGGCCAATGAGCAGTTCTTC. Encoded protein: CASSLEPSGRANEQFF.

This clone occurred once. V is TRBV7-9 and J is TRBJ2-1, with TRBD2 identical over 11 bases. Trimming at V came to 3 bases and at J to 4 bases, leaving 5 bases not matched to a gene. The CDR3 contains 16 residues. In germline, CDR1 is SEHNR, CDR2 FQNEAQ (reference sequence). As DNA, the CDR3 is TGTGCCAGCAGCTTCTCCCTAGCGGGGGGTTACAATGAGCAGTTCTTC. Translation gives CASSFSLAGGYNEQFF. The variable domain in full, completed from reference TRBV7-9 and TRBJ2-1, reads DTGVSQNPRHKITKRGQNVTFRCDPISEHNRLYWYRQTLGQGPEFLTYFQNEAQLEKSRLLSDRFSAERPKGSFSTLEIQRTEQGDSAMYLCASSFSLAGGYNEQFFGPGTRLTVL.

The chain recombines TRBV7-2 with TRBJ2-3, with TRBD1 as a possible D gene (6 bases). V was shortened by 5 bases and J by 1 base, with 16 bases between the two germline ends. Germline loops: CDR1 SGHTA, CDR2 FQGNSA. The CDR3 totals 16 residues. In DNA form, the CDR3 reads TGTGCCAGCAGCCCCCTTCTAGAGGGGGGCACAGATACGCAGTATTTT. Amino acids: CASSPLLEGGTDTQYF. Filled out from reference TRBV7-2 and TRBJ2-3, the complete variable domain reads GAGVSQSPSNKVTEKGKDVELRCDPISGHTALYWYRQSLGQGLEFLIYFQGNSAPDKSGLPSDRFSAERTGGSVSTLTIQRTQQEDSAVYLCASSPLLEGGTDTQYFGPGTRLTVL.

The rearrangement uses TRBV6-6 and TRBJ2-3, with D hard to call. Trimming removed 1 base from V and 5 bases from J, with 4 bases in between. The CDR3 is 12 amino acids. CDR1 is MNHNY and CDR2 is SVGAGI in the germline V gene (reference sequence). The CDR3 loop reads CASSYYQDTQYF. The DNA of the CDR3 is TGTGCCAGCAGTTACTATCAAGATACGCAGTATTTT.

This rearrangement joins TRBV9 to TRBJ1-6, with 7 bases fitting TRBD1. V lost 3 bases and J lost 5; bases outside the gene matches: 5. This CDR3 contains 15 residues. Germline V lookup: CDR1 SGDLS, CDR2 YYNGEE. The CDR3 loop is CASSDRQGNNSPLHF. In DNA, the CDR3 is TGTGCCAGCAGCGACAGACAGGGAAATAATTCACCCCTCCACTTT.

This clone has a single count. The chain uses TRBV6-5 and TRBJ1-5; no clear D gene. V lost 2 bases to trimming and J lost 2 bases, with 10 bases between them. The CDR3 sequence is 15 residues long. Looked up from germline, CDR1 is MNHEY and CDR2 is SVGAGI. The DNA of the CDR3 is TGTGCCAGCAGTTACAACGCGGAGGGCAATCAGCCCCAGCATTTT. This translates into CASSYNAEGNQPQHF.

The gene calls are TRBV10-3 and TRBJ2-6; the match to TRBD1 covers 8 bases. From germline, CDR1 is ENHRY and CDR2 SYGVKD. The CDR3 length is 18 residues. After removal of 5 bases from V and 0 bases from J, the junction contained 9 bases not matched to a gene. DNA of the CDR3: TGTGCCATCAGTACCCCAGGGGGCCTTAGCTCTGGGGCCAACGTCCTGACTTTC. Translation gives CAISTPGGLSSGANVLTF.

The chain recombines TRBV7-3 with TRBJ1-3; a weak D match, TRBD1 (6 bases). The CDR3 runs 15 residues. Trimming shortened V by 2 bases and J by 3 bases, and 11 bases separated the two germline ends. Germline CDR1 is SGHTA and CDR2 is FQGTGA. CDR3 in DNA: TGTGCCAGCAGCTTACCGGGGGCGGATGGAAACACCATATATTTT. It translates to CASSLPGADGNTIYF.

V usage is TRBV24-1 and J usage is TRBJ1-2; D remains ambiguous. The germline V gene has CDR1 KGHDR and CDR2 SFDVKD. The CDR3 has 13 residues. The V end was cut by 0 bases, the J end by 5 bases, with 6 bases between. As DNA, the CDR3 is TGTGCCACCAGTGATTTGGAGTGGTATGGCTACACCTTC. Translating it yields CATSDLEWYGYTF.

The CDR3 DNA reads TGTGCCAGCAGCTTAGACGGCGGGAGCGACACCGGGGAGCTGTTTTTT. Its translation: CASSLDGGSDTGELFF. V usage is TRBV7-9 and J usage is TRBJ2-2, with 7 bases that match TRBD2. J gave up 3 bases and V 1 base, and 5 bases lay outside the gene matches. Germline V gives CDR1 SEHNR, CDR2 FQNEAQ (reference sequence). The CDR3 has 16 amino acids.

This sequence joins TRBV20-1 and TRBJ2-4; the match to TRBD1 covers 9 bases. After removal of 3 bases from V and 4 bases from J, the junction contained 7 bases not matched to a gene. CDR1 DFQATT and CDR2 SNEGSKA come from the germline V gene (reference sequence). The CDR3 extends over 15 amino acids. The DNA of the CDR3 is TGCAGTGCTAGTTTAGCGACAGGGGGTAAAAACATTCAGTACTTC. Encoded protein: CSASLATGGKNIQYF.

V usage is TRBV18 and J usage is TRBJ2-2; no reliable D call. The CDR3 length is 14 residues. With 3 bases removed from V and 1 base from J, the gap between germline ends came to 6 bases. Germline CDR1 KGHSH, CDR2 LQKENI. CDR3 protein: CASSPERNTGELFF. The CDR3 DNA is TGTGCCAGCTCACCTGAGCGGAACACCGGGGAGCTGTTTTTT.

The genes are TRBV19 and TRBJ2-1; D is ambiguous. The CDR3 totals 14 residues. CDR1 is LNHDA and CDR2 is SQIVND in the germline V gene (reference sequence). V gave up 5 bases and J gave up 10 bases, with 18 bases separating them. The CDR3 DNA follows: TGTGCCAGTAGTCCTCTGGAACCGGGCAACGAGCAGTTCTTC. Translation: CASSPLEPGNEQFF.

The V call is TRBV6-5, the J call TRBJ1-6, with D possibly matching TRBD1 (6 bases). The CDR3 is made up of 14 amino acids. Looked up from germline, CDR1 is MNHEY and CDR2 is SVGAGI. The V end was cut by 5 bases, the J end by 6 bases, with 11 bases between. The CDR3 DNA reads TGTGCCAGCAGTCCGGAGGGGGGTAATTCACCCCTCCACTTT. Translated: CASSPEGGNSPLHF.

The J gene is TRBJ1-2, the V gene TRBV2; 9 bases map to TRBD1. The V segment lost 5 bases and the J segment 2 bases; nucleotides outside the gene matches: 9. This CDR3 spans 16 amino acids. Germline CDR1 and CDR2: SNHLY and FYNNEI. The chain's CDR3 is CASSPRGQGFNYGYTF. CDR3 nucleotides: TGTGCCAGCAGTCCGAGGGGACAGGGTTTCAACTATGGCTACACCTTC.

The chain couples TRBV9 to TRBJ1-3; TRBD1 might be the D (5 bases). This CDR3 contains 14 residues. Trimming took 4 bases from V and 8 from J, leaving 16 bases between them. Germline lookup yields CDR1 SGDLS and CDR2 YYNGEE. The CDR3 region has the DNA TGTGCCAGCAGCTCAACATACAGGCTGGACACCATATATTTT. Translation: CASSSTYRLDTIYF.

The V call is TRBV11-2, the J call TRBJ1-6; D possibly corresponds to TRBD1 (5 bases). CDR1 is SGHAT, CDR2 FQNNGV, per germline. V lost 3 bases, J lost 2 bases, and 20 bases lay in between. The CDR3 is 19 residues long. The CDR3 sequence is CASSFYTGTHGAYNSPLHF. CDR3 bases: TGTGCCAGCAGCTTCTATACCGGGACTCATGGGGCCTATAATTCACCCCTCCACTTT. Full variable domain (missing parts from reference TRBV11-2 and TRBJ1-6): EAGVAQSPRYKIIEKRQSVAFWCNPISGHATLYWYQQILGQGPKLLIQFQNNGVVDDSQLPKDRFSAERLKGVDSTLKIQPAKLEDSAVYLCASSFYTGTHGAYNSPLHFGNGTRLTVT.

V usage is TRBV9 and J usage is TRBJ2-1; 9 bases agree with TRBD1. Germline CDR1 reads SGDLS; CDR2 reads YYNGEE. Unmatched junction bases numbered 11, after V lost 6 bases and J lost 1 base. The length of the CDR3 is 17 residues. The CDR3 here is CASTPGQGLASYNEQFF. CDR3 in DNA: TGTGCCAGCACACCGGGACAGGGACTCGCATCCTACAATGAGCAGTTCTTC. Complete variable domain (other parts from reference TRBV9 and TRBJ2-1): DSGVTQTPKHLITATGQRVTLRCSPRSGDLSVYWYQQSLDQGLQFLIQYYNGEERAKGNILERFSAQQFPDLHSELNLSSLELGDSALYFCASTPGQGLASYNEQFFGPGTRLTVL.

The chain combines TRBV4-1 with TRBJ2-2, with D tentatively TRBD2 (5 bases). The CDR3 is 14 residues long. From germline, CDR1 is MGHRA and CDR2 YSYEKL. The ends were cut back, 4 bases at V and 1 base at J, with 7 bases in the middle. CDR3 sequence reads: CASSPGENTGELFF. The CDR3 DNA reads as TGCGCCAGCAGCCCCGGGGAGAACACCGGGGAGCTGTTTTTT.

The chain links TRBV18 to TRBJ2-2; D is unresolved. V was trimmed by 2 bases and J by 6 bases, leaving 7 bases between them. The CDR3 runs 13 residues. Germline CDR1 KGHSH, CDR2 LQKENI. The CDR3 nucleotides are TGTGCCAGCTCACCAGGGTTATCCGGGGAGCTGTTTTTT. Translating it yields CASSPGLSGELFF. The full variable domain, its missing parts supplied by reference TRBV18 and TRBJ2-2, is NAGVMQNPRHLVRRRGQEARLRCSPMKGHSHVYWYRQLPEEGLKFMVYLQKENIIDESGMPKERFSAEFPKEGPSILRIQQVVRGDSAAYFCASSPGLSGELFFGEGSRLTVL.

V usage is TRBV10-1 and J usage is TRBJ1-5, with D uncertain. Deletions cut 4 bases from V and 3 bases from J, with 7 bases between. The CDR3 extends over 13 amino acids. Germline CDR1 is WNHNN and CDR2 is SYGVQD (reference sequence). The CDR3 DNA reads as TGCGCCAGCAGTGCGGGTTTCAATCAGCCCCAGCATTTT. This codes for CASSAGFNQPQHF.

The chain carries TRBV6-5 and TRBJ1-1; D remains unclear. V lost 4 bases to trimming and J lost 0 bases, with 15 bases between them. This CDR3 comprises 16 residues. The germline gives CDR1 MNHEY, CDR2 SVGAGI. The CDR3 DNA reads as TGTGCCAGCAGTTCCATCAATACCGAGATGAACACTGAAGCTTTCTTT. It codes for CASSSINTEMNTEAFF.

This clone has a handful of counts. This chain connects TRBV11-2 to TRBJ1-4, with D possibly being TRBD1 (6 bases). This CDR3 is built from 13 residues. Germline CDR1 is SGHAT and CDR2 is FQNNGV. V was cut by 1 base and J by 14 bases, with 14 bases left in between. This CDR3 reads CASSLGQAAALFF. In DNA, the CDR3 is TGTGCCAGCAGCTTAGGACAGGCCGCCGCCCTGTTTTTT.

The chain employs TRBV6-4 and TRBJ2-7; 9 nucleotides match TRBD1. The germline V gene has CDR1 MRHNA and CDR2 SNTAGT. Unmatched junction bases numbered 7, after V lost 8 bases and J lost 2 bases. CDR3 length equals 14 residues. CDR3 region: CASGGQGGAYEQYF. The CDR3 nucleotides are TGTGCCAGCGGGGGACAGGGAGGTGCCTACGAGCAGTACTTC.

The chain combines TRBV28 with TRBJ2-5; a weak D match, TRBD1 (5 bases). The CDR3 extends over 13 amino acids. V was pared by 6 bases and J by 5 bases, with 13 bases between. The germline V gene has CDR1 MDHEN and CDR2 SYDVKM. The CDR3 nucleotides read TGTGCCAGCAGGACAGACCCTACCGAGACCCAGTACTTC. This translates into CASRTDPTETQYF.

The rearrangement uses TRBV7-8 and TRBJ2-5; 7 positions agree with TRBD2. This CDR3 has 15 residues. Germline V gene data show CDR1 as SGHVS and CDR2 as FQNEAQ. V was clipped by 4 bases and J by 0 bases; unmatched bases: 5. The CDR3 DNA follows: TGTGCCAGCAGCTCCTACCTAGCGGACCAAGAGACCCAGTACTTC. It yields the protein CASSSYLADQETQYF.

J is TRBJ2-3 and V is TRBV2, with D possibly TRBD1 on 7 matching bases. This CDR3 has 15 residues. Germline lookup yields CDR1 SNHLY and CDR2 FYNNEI. Trimming pared 4 bases from V and 1 base from J, leaving 12 bases between. Here the CDR3 reads CASSVVRGGTDTQYF. CDR3 DNA sequence: TGTGCCAGCAGTGTCGTCAGGGGGGGCACAGATACGCAGTATTTT.

The CDR3 protein is CASSRTSGTDTQYF. In DNA form, the CDR3 reads TGTGCCAGCAGCCGGACTAGCGGTACAGATACGCAGTATTTT. The gene calls are TRBV7-9 and TRBJ2-3, with 10 nucleotides matching TRBD2. This CDR3 comprises 14 residues. The germline CDR1 and CDR2 sequences are SEHNR and FQNEAQ (reference sequence). Losses at the gene ends were 5 bases for V and 3 bases for J; bases not matched to a gene: 2.